The 14 T cell receptor beta chains given below trace back to one sample, sequenced in a study of OX40 agonist ivuxolimab in advanced cancers. Method: immunoSEQ multiplex PCR; TCRdb's copy keeps in-frame clones and lacks some. This sample carries 67,000 or so clones, approximately 89% of them seen once, and the ten largest clones take 0.8% to 1.2%. The source was CD4+ or CD8+ T cells sorted from blood, collected in a trial of the OX40 agonist ivuxolimab. The receptors were gathered from an adult with an advanced solid tumor such as melanoma, head and neck, liver or kidney cancer.

This clone showed up just once. The genes are TRBV2 and TRBJ1-3, with a possible D match to TRBD1 (5 bases). Germline V gives CDR1 SNHLY, CDR2 FYNNEI. The V end was cut by 6 bases, the J end by 0 bases, with 12 bases between. The CDR3 contains 15 residues. CDR3 region: CASRGTGSSGNTIYF. The DNA for the CDR3 is TGTGCCAGCAGGGGGACGGGGAGCTCTGGAAACACCATATATTTT.

V and J are TRBV7-9 and TRBJ2-1; no clear D. Germline values: CDR1 SEHNR, CDR2 FQNEAQ (reference sequence). The CDR3 totals 11 residues. V lost 8 bases and J lost 9, with 11 bases in between. The CDR3 DNA reads as TGTGCCAGCCGAAATGCACTTGAGCAGTTCTTC. It encodes CASRNALEQFF.

The gene calls are TRBV5-5 and TRBJ1-1; tentative D call: TRBD1 (6 bases). V was trimmed by 3 bases and J by 1 base, leaving 16 bases between them. CDR1 is SGHKS and CDR2 is YYEKEE in the germline V gene (reference sequence). The CDR3 covers 16 residues. The CDR3 loop is CASSSTRTGRNTEAFF. The CDR3 DNA is TGTGCCAGCAGCTCCACCCGAACAGGGAGGAACACTGAAGCTTTCTTT. The variable domain in full, completed from reference TRBV5-5 and TRBJ1-1, reads DAGVTQSPTHLIKTRGQQVTLRCSPISGHKSVSWYQQVLGQGPQFIFQYYEKEERGRGNFPDRFSARQFPNYSSELNVNALLLGDSALYLCASSSTRTGRNTEAFFGQGTRLTVV.

V gene TRBV28 combines with J gene TRBJ1-2; unclear D gene. Germline V lookup: CDR1 MDHEN, CDR2 SYDVKM. V lost 7 bases and J 5 bases, leaving 8 bases between the germline ends. The CDR3 has 11 amino acids. This CDR3 is CASTRGYGYTF. CDR3 coding DNA: TGTGCCAGCACCCGCGGGTATGGCTACACCTTC.

The chain is built from TRBV6-5 and TRBJ2-1; 10 positions match TRBD2. Trimming took 7 bases from V and 5 from J; bases not matched to a gene: 5. Germline V gene lookup returns CDR1 MNHEY and CDR2 SVGAGI. This CDR3 contains 14 residues. The CDR3 sequence: CASTLTSGDNEQFF. The CDR3 coding sequence is TGTGCCAGCACGTTAACTAGCGGGGACAATGAGCAGTTCTTC.

This chain connects TRBV10-1 to TRBJ2-1, with 11 bases identical to TRBD1. Germline CDR1 WNHNN, CDR2 SYGVQD (reference sequence). The CDR3 extends over 14 amino acids. V lost 5 bases, J lost 8 bases, and 5 bases stayed unmatched. CDR3 region: CASSRTGGFDEQFF. The CDR3 region has the DNA TGCGCCAGCAGTAGGACAGGGGGCTTCGATGAGCAGTTCTTC.

The gene calls are TRBV19 and TRBJ2-6; D unresolved. The CDR3 consists of 14 residues. Trimming removed 6 bases at V and 2 bases at J, with 8 bases between. Germline CDR1 is LNHDA and CDR2 is SQIVND (reference sequence). CDR3 coding DNA: TGTGCCAGTAGGCTTTGGGCTGGGGCCAACGTCCTGACTTTC. Its translation is CASRLWAGANVLTF.

The chain has TRBV10-3 and TRBJ1-2; 9 nucleotides agree with TRBD1. V was pared by 6 bases and J by 7 bases, with 6 bases of the junction left unmatched. The CDR3 loop spans 13 amino acids. Germline CDR1 and CDR2: ENHRY and SYGVKD. The chain's CDR3 is CAIRDGTGSGYTF. The CDR3 DNA reads TGTGCCATCAGGGACGGGACAGGGTCTGGCTACACCTTC.

The chain couples TRBV28 to TRBJ2-7, with 15 bases fitting TRBD2. In germline, CDR1 is MDHEN, CDR2 SYDVKM. The CDR3 extends over 18 amino acids. V was clipped by 5 bases and J by 0 bases; unmatched bases: 8. The CDR3 here is CASSGPGTSGGSSYEQYF. CDR3 nucleotides: TGTGCCAGCAGTGGACCCGGGACTAGCGGGGGGAGCTCCTACGAGCAGTACTTC.

V is TRBV11-2 and J is TRBJ2-1; D possibly corresponds to TRBD1 (6 bases). V was shortened by 7 bases and J by 5 bases, with 27 bases between the two germline ends. CDR3 length: 18 residues. Germline loops: CDR1 SGHAT, CDR2 FQNNGV. CDR3 loop: CASNHLPRPGHSHNEQFF. CDR3 nucleotide sequence: TGTGCCAGCAACCACTTGCCTCGACCGGGACATTCCCACAATGAGCAGTTCTTC.

V gene TRBV2 combines with J gene TRBJ2-4; D may be TRBD1 (6 bases). The CDR3 has 15 amino acids. Germline loops: CDR1 SNHLY, CDR2 FYNNEI. The germline V and J ends were trimmed by 9 bases and 0 bases, with 15 bases remaining between them. The CDR3: CASLQGNIAKNIQYF. The CDR3 DNA is TGTGCCAGTTTACAGGGAAATATAGCCAAAAACATTCAGTACTTC.

This sequence joins TRBV6-5 and TRBJ1-4; tentative D call: TRBD1 (5 bases). CDR1 MNHEY and CDR2 SVGAGI come from the germline V gene. V was cut by 8 bases and J by 6 bases, with 13 bases left in between. This CDR3 region has 13 residues. CDR3 region: CASAGTVDEKLFF. DNA for the CDR3: TGTGCCAGCGCTGGGACGGTGGATGAAAAACTGTTTTTT.

This rearrangement joins TRBV7-9 to TRBJ1-2; 9 bases are shared with TRBD1. This CDR3 is built from 14 residues. The V gene's germline CDR1 is SEHNR and CDR2 FQNEAQ (reference sequence). The ends lost 7 bases at V and 6 bases at J; junction bases unmatched: 9. The CDR3 DNA follows: TGTGCCAGCACCGAGGTACAGGGGGCGGATGGCTACACCTTC. Residues: CASTEVQGADGYTF.

The chain uses TRBV28 and TRBJ2-7; 8 bases match TRBD2. This CDR3 has 15 residues. The trim removed 8 bases at V and 4 bases at J, leaving 13 bases unmatched. Per germline, CDR1 MDHEN and CDR2 SYDVKM. In DNA form, the CDR3 reads TGTGCCAGCGGCTCACGAGCGGGGGTGATATACGAGCAGTACTTC. Translating gives CASGSRAGVIYEQYF.